These 20 T cell receptor beta chains originate from one sample sequenced in a study of blood T cell repertoires in COVID-19. TCRdb keeps only in-frame clones here, not all; method: immunoSEQ multiplex PCR. The sample records fewer than 500,000 clones, 70% to 90% being singletons. Sequencing was done on a sample of peripheral blood. All receptors come from a man aged 18 to 30 with COVID-19, enrolled during active disease.

V usage is TRBV30 and J usage is TRBJ2-5, with D possibly being TRBD2 (6 bases). Germline values: CDR1 GTSNPN, CDR2 SVGIG (reference sequence). The V end lost 2 bases, the J end lost 1 base, and 20 bases lay between the germline ends. The CDR3 has 17 residues. The CDR3 coding sequence is TGTGCCTGGAGTCCGGGACTCTCCAGTGGGGTCCAAGAGACCCAGTACTTC. It translates to CAWSPGLSSGVQETQYF.

The CDR3, as DNA: TGTGCCACCAGCACGGGGGGTGAGCAGCCCCAGCATTTT. Its translation is CATSTGGEQPQHF. The chain combines TRBV15 with TRBJ1-5; weak D call: TRBD1 (5 bases). With 4 bases removed from V and 7 bases from J, the gap between germline ends came to 11 bases. The CDR3 runs to 13 residues. Germline V gene data show CDR1 as LNHNV and CDR2 as YYDKDF (reference sequence).

The gene calls are TRBV20-1 and TRBJ2-1, with 9 nucleotides matching TRBD2. Germline CDR1 and CDR2: DFQATT and SNEGSKA (reference sequence). V shed 3 bases, J shed 12 bases, and the junction held 9 bases outside the gene matches. This CDR3 is built from 13 residues. The CDR3 sequence: CSASGLAGKVQFF. As DNA, the CDR3 is TGCAGTGCTAGTGGCCTAGCGGGAAAGGTGCAGTTCTTC.

CDR3 sequence (DNA): TGTGCCAGTAGTACTCCGGGGGTATCCTACGAGCAGTACTTC. Its translation is CASSTPGVSYEQYF. The V gene is TRBV19, the J gene TRBJ2-7; perhaps TRBD2 as D (6 bases). The CDR3 loop spans 14 amino acids. The V and J ends lost 4 bases and 1 base respectively, with 11 bases between them. In germline, CDR1 is LNHDA, CDR2 SQIVND (reference sequence).

This clone has a single count. This chain uses TRBV24-1 with TRBJ2-1; TRBD2 matches 7 bases. Germline V CDR1 and CDR2: KGHDR, SFDVKD. After removal of 2 bases from V and 15 bases from J, the junction contained 12 bases not matched to a gene. The CDR3 has 14 amino acids. The CDR3 nucleotides are TGTGCCACCAGTGATTGGAGAGCGGGGTTTGGTAGGTTCTTC. Residues: CATSDWRAGFGRFF.

The table lists this clone with a count of one. The chain uses TRBV7-2 and TRBJ2-7; tentatively, D is TRBD2 (6 bases). CDR1 is SGHTA, CDR2 FQGNSA, per germline. V shed 2 bases and J shed 0 bases, with 11 bases lying between them. The CDR3 consists of 15 residues. Written as DNA, the CDR3 is TGTGCCAGCAGCTTATCTCCCGGGAGCTCCTACGAGCAGTACTTC. This encodes CASSLSPGSSYEQYF.

The chain carries TRBV6-5 and TRBJ1-6, with 8 bases lining up with TRBD1. Trimming cost V 8 bases and J 6 bases; bases outside gene matches: 9. CDR3 length equals 15 residues. The germline gives CDR1 MNHEY, CDR2 SVGAGI. The CDR3, as DNA: TGTGCCAGCGAAAGGGGGACAGGAGGTAATTCACCCCTCCACTTT. Its translation is CASERGTGGNSPLHF.

This CDR3 reads CASSFQVGSYEQYF. CDR3 coding DNA: TGTGCCAGCAGCTTTCAGGTCGGCTCCTACGAGCAGTACTTC. This chain joins TRBV5-6 and TRBJ2-7; D is unclear. Germline V CDR1 and CDR2: SGHDT, YYEEEE. This CDR3 has 14 amino acids. Trimming took 2 bases from V and 0 from J, leaving 9 bases between them.

Here the CDR3 reads CASSLKQRNTGELFF. The CDR3 nucleotides are TGTGCCAGCAGCTTAAAACAGAGGAACACCGGGGAGCTGTTTTTT. This chain uses TRBV7-3 with TRBJ2-2; the D is unclear. Germline CDR1 reads SGHTA; CDR2 reads FQGTGA. The CDR3 extends over 15 amino acids. V gave up 1 base and J gave up 1 base, with 7 bases separating them.

Note on this clone: This sample also contains other DNA sequences that code for the same CDR3. This chain uses TRBV7-3 with TRBJ2-2; D is undetermined. With 6 bases removed from V and 6 bases from J, the gap between germline ends came to 8 bases. This CDR3 is built from 12 residues. Germline CDR1 is SGHTA and CDR2 is FQGTGA. The DNA of the CDR3 is TGTGCCAGCAGACGAGAAGCCGGGGAGCTGTTTTTT. Translated: CASRREAGELFF.

J is TRBJ2-2 and V is TRBV7-2; a possible D gene is TRBD2 (5 bases). V was trimmed by 5 bases and J by 4 bases, leaving 11 bases between them. CDR1 SGHTA and CDR2 FQGNSA come from the germline V gene. This CDR3 has 14 residues. CDR3 in amino acids: CASSQIRGTGELFF. CDR3 sequence (DNA): TGTGCCAGCAGCCAGATCCGGGGCACCGGGGAGCTGTTTTTT. The complete variable domain, with remaining parts taken from reference TRBV7-2 and TRBJ2-2, reads GAGVSQSPSNKVTEKGKDVELRCDPISGHTALYWYRQSLGQGLEFLIYFQGNSAPDKSGLPSDRFSAERTGGSVSTLTIQRTQQEDSAVYLCASSQIRGTGELFFGEGSRLTVL.

This clone was picked up one time. V usage is TRBV6-5 and J usage is TRBJ2-5, with D tentatively TRBD2 (6 bases). Trimming stripped 2 bases from V and 1 base from J, with 8 bases between. The CDR3 runs 14 residues. The germline V gene encodes CDR1 MNHEY and CDR2 SVGAGI. The CDR3 is CASSYGGLQETQYF. DNA of the CDR3: TGTGCCAGCAGTTACGGGGGACTCCAAGAGACCCAGTACTTC.

The rearrangement joins TRBV19 to TRBJ2-2, with D possibly being TRBD2 (5 bases). This CDR3 contains 15 residues. CDR1 and CDR2 from the germline V gene are LNHDA and SQIVND (reference sequence). Between the trimmed V and J ends, which lost 4 bases and 1 base, there was a span of 10 bases. CDR3 region: CASSTGRENTGELFF. The CDR3 nucleotides read TGTGCCAGTAGTACCGGACGGGAGAACACCGGGGAGCTGTTTTTT.

The V gene is TRBV27, the J gene TRBJ2-3; no clear D gene. CDR3 length: 16 amino acids. Germline V gene sequence: CDR1 MNHEY, CDR2 SMNVEV (reference sequence). V dropped 3 bases and J dropped 2 bases, with 15 bases sitting between them. CDR3 DNA sequence: TGTGCCAGCAGTTTTGGTATAGCTACCCACACAGATACGCAGTATTTT. Protein product: CASSFGIATHTDTQYF.

The chain employs TRBV11-3 and TRBJ1-1, with D possibly being TRBD1 (5 bases). The germline gives CDR1 SGHNT, CDR2 YENEEA. The germline V and J ends were trimmed by 6 bases and 11 bases, with 13 bases remaining between them. The CDR3 spans 11 residues. CDR3: CASRLQGKAFF. In nucleotides, the CDR3 is TGTGCCAGCAGACTGCAGGGTAAGGCTTTCTTT.

J is TRBJ1-1 and V is TRBV30, with D hard to call. The CDR3 loop spans 12 amino acids. V lost 3 bases and J lost 1, with 6 bases in between. Per germline, CDR1 GTSNPN and CDR2 SVGIG (reference sequence). Here the CDR3 DNA reads TGTGCCTGGAGCCACTGGAACACTGAAGCTTTCTTT. It is translated as CAWSHWNTEAFF.

This chain connects TRBV5-1 to TRBJ1-3, with a possible D match to TRBD1 (5 bases). The germline gives CDR1 SGHRS, CDR2 YFSETQ. The CDR3 is made up of 14 amino acids. The V gene lost 4 bases and the J gene lost 1 base, with 9 bases spanning the gap. CDR3 amino acids: CASSRTGSGNTIYF. Written as DNA, the CDR3 is TGCGCCAGCAGCCGCACAGGTTCTGGAAACACCATATATTTT.

The chain combines TRBV5-4 with TRBJ2-3; weak D call: TRBD2 (6 bases). Germline V lookup: CDR1 SGHNT, CDR2 YYREEE (reference sequence). This CDR3 region has 15 residues. The V end lost 0 bases, the J end lost 1 base, and 9 bases lay between the germline ends. In DNA form, the CDR3 reads TGTGCCAGCAGCTTGGGGGGGGTGGGCACAGATACGCAGTATTTT. Protein: CASSLGGVGTDTQYF. The full variable domain, rest sourced from reference TRBV5-4 and TRBJ2-3, is ETGVTQSPTHLIKTRGQQVTLRCSSQSGHNTVSWYQQALGQGPQFIFQYYREEENGRGNFPPRFSGLQFPNYSSELNVNALELDDSALYLCASSLGGVGTDTQYFGPGTRLTVL.

The gene calls are TRBV11-2 and TRBJ2-3; 7 bases are shared with TRBD2. The germline V gene has CDR1 SGHAT and CDR2 FQNNGV. The CDR3 consists of 15 residues. The trim removed 6 bases at V and 2 bases at J, leaving 8 bases unmatched. The CDR3 nucleotides are TGTGCCAGCAGTTTCGGACTAGTAGCCACAGATACGCAGTATTTT. This sequence encodes CASSFGLVATDTQYF.

This clone has only one observation. The identical CDR3 is also encoded by other nucleotide sequences in the sample. The CDR3 spells CASNDRGNQPQHF. The DNA of the CDR3 is TGTGCCAGTAATGACAGGGGCAATCAGCCCCAGCATTTT. The genes are TRBV19 and TRBJ1-5, with 7 positions matching TRBD1. The CDR3 runs to 13 residues. With V trimmed by 7 bases and J by 2 bases, 2 bases remained unmatched. Germline V lookup: CDR1 LNHDA, CDR2 SQIVND (reference sequence). Using reference TRBV19 and TRBJ1-5 for the parts outside the CDR3, the full variable domain is DGGITQSPKYLFRKEGQNVTLSCEQNLNHDAMYWYRQDPGQGLRLIYYSQIVNDFQKGDIAEGYSVSREKKESFPLTVTSAQKNPTAFYLCASNDRGNQPQHFGDGTRLSIL.